The sequence of this T cell receptor (beta chain) was determined in a study of blood T cell repertoires in COVID-19. At the level of the study: In each case, the material was cDNA or gDNA derived from T cells, B-cell-depleted T cells, or PBMCs.

Profiled with immunoSEQ multiplex PCR; TCRdb holds only in-frame clones, not every one. The sample records about 67,000 clones, roughly 79% being singletons. Trimming took 4 bases from V and 1 from J; bases not matched to a gene: 7. This CDR3 is 15 amino acids long. Germline CDR1 reads SGHRS; CDR2 reads YFSETQ. The chain has TRBV5-1 and TRBJ1-1, with 7 bases that match TRBD1. This clonotype was sampled from a woman aged 55 to 70 with acute or convalescent COVID-19. Material for sequencing was peripheral blood. DNA of the CDR3: TGCGCCAGCAGCCCCGAGACAGGGCAGAACACTGAAGCTTTCTTT. Translated, it gives CASSPETGQNTEAFF.